This TCR gamma chain was found in a study of Vδ1+ human thymocytes. Study findings and constraints: Highly polyclonal TRG and TRD repertoires with Gaussian CDR3 length distributions appeared in thymus. Despite high sort purity, around 19% of thymic T cell receptor delta sequences were Vdelta2. TRD repertoires were essentially private, unlike widely shared TRG clonotypes.

The template was reverse-transcribed extracted RNA. CDR3 amplicons came from multiplex PCR with pooled V-gene forward and constant-region reverse primers. TCRdb re-processed the multiplex PCR reads using CATT. The table records 20,000 to 25,000 gamma-chain clones, approximately 13% of them present only once. This clone was detected only a few times. Its antigen remains unidentified. The CDR3 sequence is 12 residues long. Trimming at V came to 1 base and at J to 12 bases, leaving 9 bases not matched to a gene. CDR1 and CDR2 (germline): GITISATS, ISYDGTV (reference sequence). The chain combines TRGV9 with TRGJ1 or TRGJ2. The specimen sequenced was Vdelta1+ gamma-delta thymocytes from the thymus. Subset here: FACS-sorted CD3+ TCRalphabeta- TCRVdelta1+ TCRVdelta2- thymocytes. The sequence came from a child under two years old who had congenital heart surgery. The CDR3 DNA sequence: TGTGCCTTGTGGGAGGTCCCAAGGAGGAAACTCTTT. Residues: CALWEVPRRKLF.